This record looks at one T cell receptor (beta chain) sequence and its context. This CDR3 has 15 residues. CDR1 is SGHRS, CDR2 YFSETQ, per germline. V dropped 7 bases and J dropped 0 bases, with 13 bases sitting between them. This sample is part of a study of cytotoxic CD8 clonotypes in ibrutinib-treated CLL. Here immunoSEQ multiplex PCR was the method, and the copy in TCRdb shows in-frame clones only, minus some. Here the sample spans around 330,000 clones, roughly 70% being singletons. The chain joins TRBV5-1 to TRBJ2-2; a weak D match, TRBD1 (7 bases). The source material was PBMCs, sampled after 36 months of ibrutinib treatment. This receptor was identified in a human donor with chronic lymphocytic leukemia. As DNA, the CDR3 is TGCGCCAGCCGCCGCGGGACAGCGAACACCGGGGAGCTGTTTTTT. Its translation: CASRRGTANTGELFF.